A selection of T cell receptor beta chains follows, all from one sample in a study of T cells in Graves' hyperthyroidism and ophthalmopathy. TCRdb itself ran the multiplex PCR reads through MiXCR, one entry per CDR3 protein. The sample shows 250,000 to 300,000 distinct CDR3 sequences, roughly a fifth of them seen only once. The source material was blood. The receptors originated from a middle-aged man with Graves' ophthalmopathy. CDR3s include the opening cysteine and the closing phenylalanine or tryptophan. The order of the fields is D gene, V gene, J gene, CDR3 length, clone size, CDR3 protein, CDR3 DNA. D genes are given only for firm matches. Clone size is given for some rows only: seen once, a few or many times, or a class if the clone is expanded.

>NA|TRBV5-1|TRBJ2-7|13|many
CASSSPGIYEQYF
TGCGCCAGCAGCTCCCCAGGGATCTACGAGCAGTACTTC
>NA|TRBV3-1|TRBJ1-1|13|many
CASSQSPGLEAFF
TGTGCCAGCAGCCAATCACCCGGATTAGAAGCTTTCTTT
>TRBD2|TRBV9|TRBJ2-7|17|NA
CASSAKGVAGPSYEQYF
TGTGCCAGCAGCGCAAAGGGAGTAGCGGGTCCGTCCTACGAGCAGTACTTC
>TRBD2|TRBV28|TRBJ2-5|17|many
CANTTLASGHRRETQYF
TGTGCCAATACAACCCTGGCTAGCGGCCACAGACGAGAGACCCAGTACTTC
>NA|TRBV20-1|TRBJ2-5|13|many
CSARDEGRETQYF
TGCAGTGCTAGAGATGAGGGAAGGGAGACCCAGTACTTC
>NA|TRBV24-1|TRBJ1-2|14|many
CATSDRGGDVGYTF
TGTGCCACCAGTGATCGAGGCGGGGACGTTGGCTACACCTTC
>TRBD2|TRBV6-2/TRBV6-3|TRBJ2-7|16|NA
CASSYGTSGKSYEQYF
TGTGCCAGCAGTTACGGGACTAGCGGGAAGTCCTACGAGCAGTACTTC
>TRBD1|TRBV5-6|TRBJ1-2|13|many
CASSLGTGVGYTF
TGTGCCAGCAGCCTCGGGACAGGGGTTGGCTACACCTTC
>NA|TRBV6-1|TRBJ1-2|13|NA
CASTDAALGGYTF
TGTGCCAGCACTGACGCGGCCTTGGGGGGCTACACCTTC
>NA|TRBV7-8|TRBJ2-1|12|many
CASSPQYNEQFF
TGTGCCAGCAGCCCTCAGTACAATGAGCAGTTCTTC
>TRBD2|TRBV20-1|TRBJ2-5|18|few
CSAPRGLAGGGWGETQYF
TGCAGTGCCCCTCGGGGGCTAGCGGGAGGGGGCTGGGGGGAGACCCAGTACTTC
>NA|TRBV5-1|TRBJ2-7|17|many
CASSLFGAHSVRDEQYF
TGCGCCAGCAGCTTGTTTGGGGCCCACAGCGTACGTGACGAGCAGTACTTC
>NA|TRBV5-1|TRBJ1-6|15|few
CASSLDSHNNSPLHF
TGCGCCAGCAGCTTGGACAGCCATAATAATTCACCCCTCCACTTT
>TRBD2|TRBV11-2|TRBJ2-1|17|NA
CASSRGGSGAGTPGQFF
TGTGCCAGCAGTAGAGGTGGCAGCGGGGCCGGGACTCCGGGGCAGTTCTTC
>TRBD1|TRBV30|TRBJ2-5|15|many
CAWSVPGTGRETQYF
TGTGCCTGGAGTGTACCCGGGACAGGAAGAGAGACCCAGTACTTC
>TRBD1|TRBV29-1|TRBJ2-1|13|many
CSGGQGDKGEQFF
TGCAGCGGCGGACAGGGGGATAAGGGTGAGCAGTTCTTC
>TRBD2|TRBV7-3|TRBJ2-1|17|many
CASSFLPTSGRSNEQFF
TGTGCCAGCAGCTTTCTCCCCACTAGCGGGAGGAGCAATGAGCAGTTCTTC
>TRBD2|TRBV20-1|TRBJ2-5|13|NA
CSAATSGQETQYF
TGCAGTGCTGCCACTAGCGGCCAAGAGACCCAGTACTTC
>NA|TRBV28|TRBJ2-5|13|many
CASRPSLEDTQYF
TGTGCCAGCAGGCCTAGCCTCGAAGATACCCAGTACTTC
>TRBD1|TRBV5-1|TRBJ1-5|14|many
CASSDGQGNQPQHF
TGCGCCAGCAGCGACGGACAGGGAAATCAGCCCCAGCATTTT
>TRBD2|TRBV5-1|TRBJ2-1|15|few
CASSPAGGRAGVQFF
TGCGCCAGCAGCCCGGCGGGGGGGCGAGCGGGAGTGCAGTTCTTC
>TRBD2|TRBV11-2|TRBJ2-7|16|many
CASSSQGLAGKHEQYF
TGTGCCAGCAGCTCCCAGGGACTAGCGGGAAAACACGAGCAGTACTTC
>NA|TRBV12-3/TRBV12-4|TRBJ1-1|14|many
CASRAGTMNTEAFF
TGTGCCAGCAGGGCCGGGACGATGAACACTGAAGCTTTCTTT
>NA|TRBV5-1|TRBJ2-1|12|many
CASSGTINEQFF
TGCGCCAGCAGCGGGACCATCAATGAGCAGTTCTTC
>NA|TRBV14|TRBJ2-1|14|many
CASSQVPLSNEQFF
TGTGCCAGCAGCCAAGTGCCACTAAGCAATGAGCAGTTCTTC
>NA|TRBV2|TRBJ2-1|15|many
CASSEALGGYNEQFF
TGTGCCAGCAGTGAAGCGCTTGGGGGCTACAATGAGCAGTTCTTC
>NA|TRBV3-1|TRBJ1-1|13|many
CASSHVLNTEAFF
TGTGCCAGCAGCCATGTCTTGAACACTGAAGCTTTCTTT
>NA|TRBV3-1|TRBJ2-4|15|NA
CASSAARIAKNIQYF
TGTGCCAGCAGCGCGGCCCGGATAGCCAAAAACATTCAGTACTTC
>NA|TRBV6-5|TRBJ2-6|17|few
CASSYNRPSSGANVLTF
TGTGCCAGCAGTTACAATCGCCCAAGCTCTGGGGCCAACGTCCTGACTTTC
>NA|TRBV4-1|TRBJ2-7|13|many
CASSQEEGYEQYF
TGCGCCAGCAGCCAAGAGGAGGGGTACGAGCAGTACTTC
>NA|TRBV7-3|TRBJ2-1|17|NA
CASSLGPDLGGEDEQFF
TGTGCCAGCAGCTTAGGCCCCGATCTCGGGGGAGAGGATGAGCAGTTCTTC
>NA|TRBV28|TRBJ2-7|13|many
CASISLPSNEQYF
TGTGCCAGCATATCCCTTCCCTCTAACGAGCAGTACTTC
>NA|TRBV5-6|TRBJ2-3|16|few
CASSPRLAPSTDTQYF
TGTGCCAGCAGCCCAAGGCTAGCCCCTAGCACAGATACGCAGTATTTT
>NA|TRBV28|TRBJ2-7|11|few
CATEGVHEQYF
TGTGCCACCGAGGGCGTCCACGAGCAGTACTTC
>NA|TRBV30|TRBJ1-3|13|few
CASDRDSGNTIYF
TGTGCCTCCGACCGAGACTCTGGAAACACCATATATTTT
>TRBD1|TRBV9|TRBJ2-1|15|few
CASSVVGGTYNEQFF
TGTGCCAGCAGCGTAGTAGGGGGCACCTACAATGAGCAGTTCTTC
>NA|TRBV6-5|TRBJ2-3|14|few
CASSYDGSPGAQYF
TGTGCCAGCAGTTACGACGGGAGCCCCGGGGCGCAGTATTTT
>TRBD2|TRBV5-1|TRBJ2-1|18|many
CASSLSASGWSTYNEQFF
TGCGCCAGCAGCTTGTCGGCTAGCGGTTGGAGTACCTACAATGAGCAGTTCTTC
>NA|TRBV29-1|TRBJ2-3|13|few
CSVEWAGSDTQYF
TGCAGCGTTGAATGGGCAGGGTCAGATACGCAGTATTTT
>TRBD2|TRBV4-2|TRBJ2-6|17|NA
CASSQERRGLGANVLTF
TGTGCCAGCAGCCAAGAAAGGCGGGGGTTGGGGGCCAACGTCCTGACTTTC
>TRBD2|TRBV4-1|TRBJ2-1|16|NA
CASSQAPSGSRDEQFF
TGCGCCAGCAGCCAAGCTCCGAGCGGGAGCAGGGATGAGCAGTTCTTC
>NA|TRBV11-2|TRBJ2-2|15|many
CASSSVVVVTGELFF
TGTGCCAGCAGCTCGGTGGTTGTAGTCACCGGGGAGCTGTTTTTT
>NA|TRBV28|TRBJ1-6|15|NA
CASSATGRYNSPLHF
TGTGCCAGCAGTGCAACAGGACGGTATAATTCACCCCTCCACTTT
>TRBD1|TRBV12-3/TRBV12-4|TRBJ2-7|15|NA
CASSLQWDSSYEQYF
TGTGCCAGCAGTTTACAGTGGGACAGTTCCTACGAGCAGTACTTC
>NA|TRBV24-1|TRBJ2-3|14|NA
CATSEQSRTPAQYF
TGTGCCACCAGTGAACAAAGCCGGACCCCAGCGCAGTATTTT
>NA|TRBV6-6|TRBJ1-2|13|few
CASSYGVRESYTF
TGTGCCAGCAGTTACGGGGTCCGGGAGAGCTACACCTTC
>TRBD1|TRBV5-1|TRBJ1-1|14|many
CASRPGGGGTEAFF
TGCGCCAGCAGGCCAGGGGGAGGCGGCACTGAAGCTTTCTTT
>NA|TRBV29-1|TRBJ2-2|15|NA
CSVPGGSGYTGELFF
TGCAGCGTTCCTGGAGGTAGCGGCTACACCGGGGAGCTGTTTTTT
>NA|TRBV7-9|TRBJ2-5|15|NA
CASSPLSGALETQYF
TGTGCCAGCAGCCCTCTTTCAGGGGCATTAGAGACCCAGTACTTC
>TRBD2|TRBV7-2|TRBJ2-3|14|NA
CASSASGYSVTQYF
TGTGCCAGCAGCGCTAGCGGGTACTCGGTTACGCAGTATTTT
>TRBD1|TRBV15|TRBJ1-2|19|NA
CATSRTTVTGGRFNYGYTF
TGTGCCACCAGCAGGACGACTGTGACAGGGGGCCGTTTTAACTATGGCTACACCTTC
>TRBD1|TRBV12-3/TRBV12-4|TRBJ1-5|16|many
CASSQSGTGNNQPQHF
TGTGCCAGCAGTCAATCCGGGACAGGGAATAATCAGCCCCAGCATTTT